These 10 T cell receptor beta chains came from one sample sequenced in a study of blood T cell repertoires in COVID-19 (dated by TCRdb to 2020 to 2021). Libraries came from the immunoSEQ multiplex PCR assay. This immuneACCESS table, as held by TCRdb, lists in-frame sequences with V and J called but not all clones. Of the missing ones, under half trace to an unresolved V gene in checked studies; the others have no known cause. The sample table holds a few hundred thousand clones, of which 80% to 85% were seen once. Roughly 3.1% of the sample goes to the ten largest clones. The source material was PBMCs or T cells enriched from blood (not recorded which). These receptor sequences come from a man aged 45-65 years who had recovered from COVID-19.

The CDR3, as DNA: TGTGCTAGTGGTTCCCCTCTCGTCGGGGGGAAGGATGAAAAACTGTTTTTT. Translating gives CASGSPLVGGKDEKLFF. The rearrangement links TRBV12-5 to TRBJ1-4; a weak D match, TRBD1 (5 bases). The V gene's germline CDR1 is LGHNT and CDR2 FRNRAP. The germline V and J ends were trimmed by 4 bases and 6 bases, with 21 bases remaining between them. This CDR3 region has 17 residues.

CDR3 coding DNA: TGCGCCAGCAGCCAAGACAGGCTTGGGAGATCTGGAAACACCATATATTTT. Residues: CASSQDRLGRSGNTIYF. The chain links TRBV4-1 to TRBJ1-3; no reliable D call. Germline V gives CDR1 MGHRA, CDR2 YSYEKL. Trimming took off 0 bases at V and 1 base at J, with 13 bases between the two ends. The CDR3 has 17 amino acids.

V usage is TRBV21-1 and J usage is TRBJ1-3. TRBV21-1 is marked as a pseudogene. The CDR3 spans 17 residues. The CDR3 is CASSKDRVADSGNTIYF. In DNA, the CDR3 is TGTGCCAGCAGCAAAGATCGGGTGGCGGACTCTGGAAACACCATATATTTT.

The rearrangement links TRBV10-1 to TRBJ1-1; D not certain. The germline V gene has CDR1 WNHNN and CDR2 SYGVQD (reference sequence). The CDR3 totals 12 residues. V was pared by 6 bases and J by 1 base, with 6 bases between. In DNA form, the CDR3 reads TGCGCCAGCAGCGACACGAACACTGAAGCTTTCTTT. Residues: CASSDTNTEAFF.

The rearrangement joins TRBV5-1 to TRBJ2-7; possibly TRBD1 for D (6 bases). The ends were cut back, 4 bases at V and 1 base at J, with 18 bases in the middle. This CDR3 comprises 16 residues. Germline V CDR1 and CDR2: SGHRS, YFSETQ. In DNA form, the CDR3 reads TGCGCCAGCAGCACAACAGGGTTCAGGATTTCCTACGAGCAGTACTTC. This translates into CASSTTGFRISYEQYF.

The J gene is TRBJ2-5, the V gene TRBV3-1 (or the pseudogene TRBV3-2), with 10 bases identical to TRBD2. The CDR3 contains 14 residues. The germline V gene encodes CDR1 LGHDT and CDR2 YNNKEL (reference sequence). Trimming cost V 5 bases and J 4 bases; bases outside gene matches: 4. CDR3 sequence reads: CASSAAGGRETQYF. The CDR3 bases are TGTGCCAGCAGCGCAGCGGGGGGGCGAGAGACCCAGTACTTC.

A few counts support this clone. The V call is TRBV9, the J call TRBJ2-1, with 10 nucleotides matching TRBD2. CDR1 and CDR2 from the germline V gene are SGDLS and YYNGEE. The CDR3 is 19 amino acids. The J segment lost 4 bases and the V segment lost 7 bases, leaving 20 bases of the junction unmatched. CDR3 sequence (DNA): TGTGCCAGCGGTGGGCGGGCTAGCGGGAGAGCCCCCGTTTACAATGAGCAGTTCTTC. The encoded protein is CASGGRASGRAPVYNEQFF.

This clone has just a few counts. The chain recombines TRBV19 with TRBJ2-6; 7 bases line up with TRBD2. The CDR3 is made up of 16 amino acids. Per the germline V gene, CDR1 is LNHDA and CDR2 is SQIVND (reference sequence). J lost 5 bases, V lost 6 bases, and 10 bases had no gene match. The CDR3, as DNA: TGTGCCAGTAGCTGGGGGGGGGAAGCAAGGGCCAACGTCCTGACTTTC. It yields the protein CASSWGGEARANVLTF.

V gene TRBV6-1 combines with J gene TRBJ1-5; D is uncertain. Per the germline V gene, CDR1 is MNHNS and CDR2 is SASEGT. CDR3 length equals 16 residues. V was clipped by 0 bases and J by 0 bases, with 9 bases between them. The chain's CDR3 is CASSEALQVSNQPQHF. Here the CDR3 DNA reads TGTGCCAGCAGTGAAGCGCTTCAGGTTAGCAATCAGCCCCAGCATTTT.

The chain is built from TRBV5-1 and TRBJ2-5, with a possible D match to TRBD2 (5 bases). The CDR3 length is 17 residues. Germline V gene data show CDR1 as SGHRS and CDR2 as YFSETQ. The V end was cut by 4 bases, the J end by 5 bases, with 24 bases between. CDR3 DNA: TGCGCCAGCAGCCGGGTGCAAACTAGGTCCTCGGGGGAGACCCAGTACTTC. Encoded protein: CASSRVQTRSSGETQYF.